This paragraph covers one TCR beta chain sequence. The V end was cut by 4 bases, the J end by 6 bases, with 12 bases between. Germline CDR1 reads GTSNPN; CDR2 reads SVGIG (reference sequence). CDR3 length: 12 residues. The data belong to a study of T cell responses to AZD1222 COVID-19 vaccine. Using immunoSEQ multiplex PCR, the repertoire was profiled, and TCRdb retains in-frame clones only, with some absent. Among about 140,000 clones listed, about 91% were seen once. This specimen was peripheral blood, taken on day 0 of AZD1222 vaccination. The source of this sequence is an adult in good health. This rearrangement joins TRBV30 to TRBJ1-2, with D tentatively TRBD1 (6 bases). In DNA, the CDR3 is TGTGCCTGGATGGAGAACAGGGATGGCTACACCTTC. Its translation is CAWMENRDGYTF.